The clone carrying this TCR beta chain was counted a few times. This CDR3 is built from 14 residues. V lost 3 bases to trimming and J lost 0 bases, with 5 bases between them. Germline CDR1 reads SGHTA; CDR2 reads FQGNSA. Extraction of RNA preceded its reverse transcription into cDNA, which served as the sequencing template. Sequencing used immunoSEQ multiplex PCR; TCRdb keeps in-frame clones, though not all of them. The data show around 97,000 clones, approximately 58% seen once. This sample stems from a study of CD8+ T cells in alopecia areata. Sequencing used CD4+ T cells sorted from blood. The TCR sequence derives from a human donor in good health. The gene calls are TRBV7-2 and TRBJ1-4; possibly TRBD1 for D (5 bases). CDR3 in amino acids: CASSLGPTNEKLFF. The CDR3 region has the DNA TGTGCCAGCAGCTTGGGACCAACTAATGAAAAACTGTTTTTT.